The 31 T cell receptor beta chains given below trace back to one sample, sequenced in a study of cytomegalovirus exposure and HLA in healthy donors. PCR involved 60 Vbeta and 13 Jbeta primers. Libraries were prepared by immunoSEQ multiplex PCR; TCRdb keeps only in-frame clonotypes and omits some of them. The repertoire has approximately 150,000 clones, about four fifths of them found once; the top ten carry roughly 5.2%. Input material: PBMCs. All receptors derive from a girl between 5 and 17 years old in good health and CMV-seropositive.

This sequence joins TRBV15 and TRBJ1-2, with 7 bases fitting TRBD1. The ends lost 3 bases at V and 8 bases at J; junction bases unmatched: 9. Germline V gene sequence: CDR1 LNHNV, CDR2 YYDKDF (reference sequence). The CDR3 consists of 14 residues. The CDR3 DNA is TGTGCCACCAGCAGGAGGCCCACAGGGGAAGGCTACACCTTC. This gives the protein CATSRRPTGEGYTF.

The rearrangement links TRBV6-1 to TRBJ1-3, with a possible D match to TRBD1 (6 bases). This CDR3 is 15 amino acids long. V was clipped by 2 bases and J by 0 bases, with 8 bases between them. CDR1 is MNHNS and CDR2 is SASEGT in the germline V gene. CDR3 region: CASSETGSSGNTIYF. CDR3 coding DNA: TGTGCCAGCAGTGAAACAGGGAGCTCTGGAAACACCATATATTTT.

The gene calls are TRBV6-5 and TRBJ1-1, with TRBD1 matching 7 bases. This CDR3 comprises 14 residues. The V and J ends lost 0 bases and 5 bases, in that order; junction bases with no gene match: 3. The germline V gene encodes CDR1 MNHEY and CDR2 SVGAGI. Here the CDR3 reads CASSYSRGRTEAFF. CDR3 nucleotide sequence: TGTGCCAGCAGTTACTCGAGGGGGCGTACTGAAGCTTTCTTT.

The genes are TRBV6-6 and TRBJ2-7, with D perhaps TRBD1 (5 bases). Trimming pared 2 bases from V and 7 bases from J, leaving 18 bases between. The CDR3 is 15 amino acids. The germline gives CDR1 MNHNY, CDR2 SVGAGI (reference sequence). This CDR3 reads CASSYHDRPLREQYF. CDR3 DNA: TGTGCCAGCAGTTACCATGACAGACCTCTCCGGGAGCAGTACTTC.

The chain combines TRBV7-9 with TRBJ2-1; 8 bases line up with TRBD1. This CDR3 is 14 amino acids long. Looked up from germline, CDR1 is SEHNR and CDR2 is FQNEAQ (reference sequence). Losses at the gene ends were 3 bases for V and 10 bases for J; bases not matched to a gene: 8. The chain's CDR3 is CASSLNTGGWEQFF. As DNA, the CDR3 is TGTGCCAGCAGCTTGAATACAGGGGGATGGGAGCAGTTCTTC.

This chain joins TRBV6-5 and TRBJ1-1, with D perhaps matching TRBD1 (5 bases). The CDR3 covers 14 residues. Trimming took off 2 bases at V and 4 bases at J, with 11 bases between the two ends. Germline V gives CDR1 MNHEY, CDR2 SVGAGI. The chain's CDR3 is CASSYGGRSTEAFF. CDR3 sequence (DNA): TGTGCCAGCAGTTACGGGGGGAGGAGCACTGAAGCTTTCTTT.

The DNA of the CDR3 is TGTGCCAGCAGGAGGTCTGACAGGGGAACGGAGCCCCAGCATTTT. This encodes CASRRSDRGTEPQHF. This chain connects TRBV28 to TRBJ1-5; 8 nucleotides match TRBD1. V was clipped by 6 bases and J by 8 bases; unmatched bases: 12. Germline V CDR1 and CDR2: MDHEN, SYDVKM. CDR3 length: 15 residues.

A word on this clone: Other DNA sequences from this sample encode an identical CDR3 as well. The chain has TRBV20-1 and TRBJ2-3; D unclear. CDR3 size: 11 residues. The ends were cut back, 3 bases at V and 2 bases at J, with 3 bases in the middle. Germline V gene lookup returns CDR1 DFQATT and CDR2 SNEGSKA (reference sequence). Here the CDR3 DNA reads TGCAGTGCTAGCTCCACAGATACGCAGTATTTT. It specifies CSASSTDTQYF.

This clone was seen only once. This rearrangement joins TRBV7-2 to TRBJ1-2; possible D gene TRBD1, 6 bases. The CDR3 has 13 residues. In germline, CDR1 is SGHTA, CDR2 FQGNSA. Between the trimmed V and J ends, which lost 2 bases and 8 bases, there was a span of 12 bases. This CDR3 is CASSLRAGDGYTF. As DNA, the CDR3 is TGTGCCAGCAGCTTAAGGGCAGGGGACGGCTACACCTTC.

J is TRBJ1-1 and V is TRBV2; TRBD1 might be the D (6 bases). This CDR3 spans 12 amino acids. Trimming left V 10 bases short and J 3 bases short, with 12 bases between. From germline, CDR1 is SNHLY and CDR2 FYNNEI. CDR3 region: CANTGPDTEAFF. The CDR3 region has the DNA TGTGCCAACACAGGGCCTGACACTGAAGCTTTCTTT.

The rearrangement links TRBV19 to TRBJ1-3; D is ambiguous. Trimming removed 3 bases at V and 0 bases at J, with 12 bases between. The CDR3 is made up of 16 amino acids. Germline V gene sequence: CDR1 LNHDA, CDR2 SQIVND (reference sequence). As DNA, the CDR3 is TGTGCCAGTAGTATGTCATCTCCGGGCTCTGGAAACACCATATATTTT. Its protein is CASSMSSPGSGNTIYF.

The chain combines TRBV27 with TRBJ2-5; D call uncertain. V lost 5 bases and J 10 bases, leaving 17 bases between the germline ends. Looked up from germline, CDR1 is MNHEY and CDR2 is SMNVEV (reference sequence). The CDR3 covers 13 residues. The CDR3 nucleotides read TGTGCCAGCAGTCCGACCTCCGAGCGCAGCCAGTACTTC. Translation: CASSPTSERSQYF.

As regards this clone: Other DNA sequences in this specimen translate into the identical CDR3. This chain links TRBV5-1 with TRBJ1-1; 8 bases align to TRBD1. Germline V gene lookup returns CDR1 SGHRS and CDR2 YFSETQ. The CDR3 spans 14 residues. Losses at the gene ends were 4 bases for V and 1 base for J; bases not matched to a gene: 3. Here the CDR3 DNA reads TGCGCCAGCAGCCCGGGGACAGGGAACACTGAAGCTTTCTTT. Translated: CASSPGTGNTEAFF.

The genes are TRBV6-4 and TRBJ2-7, with 8 bases aligning to TRBD1. Losses at the gene ends were 6 bases for V and 2 bases for J; bases not matched to a gene: 6. CDR3 size: 14 residues. Germline V lookup: CDR1 MRHNA, CDR2 SNTAGT. Here the CDR3 DNA reads TGTGCCAGCAGAGCCGGGACAGGTCCCTACGAGCAGTACTTC. Translation gives CASRAGTGPYEQYF.

The V call is TRBV15, the J call TRBJ2-1; TRBD2 matches at 11 bases. The junction had 6 bases not matched to a gene; V was cut back by 1 base and J by 4 bases. The CDR3 contains 17 residues. The germline gives CDR1 LNHNV, CDR2 YYDKDF (reference sequence). DNA of the CDR3: TGTGCCACCAGCAGAGCCGAGGGACTAGCGGCTTACAATGAGCAGTTCTTC. It translates to CATSRAEGLAAYNEQFF. The whole variable domain, remainder taken from reference TRBV15 and TRBJ2-1, is DAMVIQNPRYQVTQFGKPVTLSCSQTLNHNVMYWYQQKSSQAPKLLFHYYDKDFNNEADTPDNFQSRRPNTSFCFLDIRSPGLGDTAMYLCATSRAEGLAAYNEQFFGPGTRLTVL.

This clone showed up just once. This CDR3 fails to terminate in the conserved phenylalanine or tryptophan, so it likely reflects a read error. It is unclear where the CDR3 begins or ends on the DNA, so no DNA is shown, and the CDR3 is as TCRdb lists it. This sequence joins TRBV6-5 and TRBJ1-2. The CDR3 is 12 residues long, ends included. From germline, CDR1 is MNHEY and CDR2 SVGAGI. CDR3 sequence: CASSDPGGPRTT.

This clone came up a few times. This rearrangement joins TRBV19 to TRBJ1-1; 8 nucleotides match TRBD1. V shed 7 bases and J 0 bases; nucleotides not matched to a gene: 7. The V gene's germline CDR1 is LNHDA and CDR2 SQIVND (reference sequence). This CDR3 has 15 residues. The CDR3 region has the DNA TGTGCCAGTACCCCGTCGACAGGGGTGAACACTGAAGCTTTCTTT. It yields the protein CASTPSTGVNTEAFF.

CDR3 protein: CASSIVGGYGYTF. The CDR3 DNA reads as TGTGCCAGTAGTATAGTTGGAGGTTACGGCTACACCTTC. The chain has TRBV19 and TRBJ1-2; D call uncertain. The V end lost 1 base, the J end lost 8 bases, and 11 bases lay between the germline ends. This CDR3 has 13 residues. Germline V CDR1 and CDR2: LNHDA, SQIVND (reference sequence).

The chain is built from TRBV4-2 and TRBJ2-3; TRBD2 matches at 9 bases. CDR3 size: 17 residues. Germline lookup yields CDR1 LGHNA and CDR2 YNFKEQ. The V segment lost 4 bases and the J segment 1 base; nucleotides outside the gene matches: 9. The CDR3 nucleotides read TGTGCCAGCAGCCTAAGTAGCGGGGGTTCTGGCACAGATACGCAGTATTTT. This codes for CASSLSSGGSGTDTQYF.

The table lists this clone with a count of one. The gene calls are TRBV11-2 and TRBJ1-2; possibly TRBD1 for D (5 bases). This CDR3 is 14 amino acids long. Germline V gene sequence: CDR1 SGHAT, CDR2 FQNNGV. V was cut by 2 bases and J by 8 bases, with 15 bases left in between. CDR3 residues: CASSLSDSDMGYTF. For the CDR3, the DNA is TGTGCCAGCAGCTTATCCGACAGTGATATGGGCTACACCTTC.

The chain combines TRBV7-9 with TRBJ1-1, with no clear D. The germline V gene has CDR1 SEHNR and CDR2 FQNEAQ (reference sequence). The CDR3 runs 12 residues. V gave up 4 bases and J gave up 7 bases, with 10 bases separating them. CDR3: CASSSGLYEAFF. The CDR3 nucleotides read TGTGCCAGCAGCTCCGGACTGTATGAAGCTTTCTTT.

CDR3 nucleotides: TGTGCCAGCAGCATACGGCTACCGGGACAAAGCTACGAGCAGTACTTC. It is translated as CASSIRLPGQSYEQYF. The chain couples TRBV7-6 to TRBJ2-7, with a tentative D call TRBD1 (6 bases). Germline V lookup: CDR1 SGHVS, CDR2 FNYEAQ. The CDR3 totals 16 residues. V was shortened by 5 bases and J by 3 bases, with 20 bases between the two germline ends.

The J gene is TRBJ1-1, the V gene TRBV9, with D hard to call. Germline V CDR1 and CDR2: SGDLS, YYNGEE. V lost 4 bases and J lost 4, with 14 bases in between. This CDR3 spans 14 amino acids. The CDR3 here is CASSFRGVSTEAFF. The CDR3 DNA sequence: TGTGCCAGCAGCTTCCGCGGGGTCAGCACTGAAGCTTTCTTT.

The chain joins TRBV29-1 to TRBJ1-1, with 7 bases matching TRBD1. Germline loops: CDR1 SQVTM, CDR2 ANQGSEA. The CDR3 runs 13 residues. Trimming cost V 7 bases and J 2 bases; bases outside gene matches: 7. CDR3 residues: CSGRQGYNTEAFF. In DNA form, the CDR3 reads TGCAGCGGCAGACAGGGTTATAACACTGAAGCTTTCTTT.

The chain couples TRBV5-4 to TRBJ2-3, with 8 bases identical to TRBD1. Germline V gives CDR1 SGHNT, CDR2 YYREEE (reference sequence). The CDR3 has 16 residues. Trimming removed 9 bases from V and 2 bases from J; junction bases left unmatched: 14. CDR3 bases: TGTGCCACCCGGGACAGGAGCCAGATTCTCACAGATACGCAGTATTTT. Protein sequence: CATRDRSQILTDTQYF.

The chain links TRBV19 to TRBJ2-3, with 12 bases matching TRBD2. This CDR3 contains 17 residues. The V gene end was trimmed by 5 bases and the J gene end by 0 bases; junction bases not matched to a gene: 6. Germline assignment: CDR1 LNHDA and CDR2 SQIVND (reference sequence). The DNA of the CDR3 is TGTGCCAGTAGTTACGGACTAGCGGGGCTAAGCACAGATACGCAGTATTTT. This gives the protein CASSYGLAGLSTDTQYF.

The chain uses TRBV6-1 and TRBJ2-1, with 9 nucleotides matching TRBD1. Germline CDR1 is MNHNS and CDR2 is SASEGT. The CDR3 length is 15 residues. The junction had 8 bases not matched to a gene; V was cut back by 5 bases and J by 6 bases. CDR3 in amino acids: CASSQRDRAGNEQFF. The CDR3 DNA sequence: TGTGCCAGCAGTCAGCGGGACAGGGCGGGCAATGAGCAGTTCTTC.

This rearrangement joins TRBV20-1 to TRBJ1-2; D is ambiguous. Germline V gene lookup returns CDR1 DFQATT and CDR2 SNEGSKA (reference sequence). Trimming removed 6 bases from V and 6 bases from J, with 8 bases in between. The CDR3 spans 10 residues. CDR3 amino acids: CSARTDGYTF. CDR3 DNA: TGCAGTGCGCGGACTGATGGCTACACCTTC.

This rearrangement joins TRBV6-6 to TRBJ1-2, with D possibly matching TRBD1 (5 bases). This CDR3 has 15 amino acids. Germline CDR1 and CDR2: MNHNY and SVGAGI (reference sequence). Trimming took 2 bases from V and 8 from J, leaving 18 bases between them. The CDR3 DNA reads as TGTGCCAGCAGTTACCCTCTTTGGGGCGCCGGGGGCTACACCTTC. Translating it yields CASSYPLWGAGGYTF.

The gene calls are TRBV6-5 and TRBJ1-5; TRBD1 matches at 10 bases. CDR3 length: 15 amino acids. V dropped 6 bases and J dropped 2; count of bases not matched to a gene: 4. Per germline, CDR1 MNHEY and CDR2 SVGAGI. CDR3 DNA sequence: TGTGCCAGCAGACCCGGGACAGGGGGCAATCAGCCCCAGCATTTT. Its translation is CASRPGTGGNQPQHF.

V usage is TRBV27 and J usage is TRBJ2-5; D perhaps matches TRBD2 (6 bases). The end of the DNA fits TRBJ2-7 better, so the J call may be wrong. The CDR3 sequence is 15 residues long. Germline values: CDR1 MNHEY, CDR2 SMNVEV (reference sequence). CDR3 protein: CASSLEEGLSYEQYF. CDR3 DNA: TGTGCCAGCAGTTTAGAAGAGGGACTCTCCTACGAGCAGTACTTC.